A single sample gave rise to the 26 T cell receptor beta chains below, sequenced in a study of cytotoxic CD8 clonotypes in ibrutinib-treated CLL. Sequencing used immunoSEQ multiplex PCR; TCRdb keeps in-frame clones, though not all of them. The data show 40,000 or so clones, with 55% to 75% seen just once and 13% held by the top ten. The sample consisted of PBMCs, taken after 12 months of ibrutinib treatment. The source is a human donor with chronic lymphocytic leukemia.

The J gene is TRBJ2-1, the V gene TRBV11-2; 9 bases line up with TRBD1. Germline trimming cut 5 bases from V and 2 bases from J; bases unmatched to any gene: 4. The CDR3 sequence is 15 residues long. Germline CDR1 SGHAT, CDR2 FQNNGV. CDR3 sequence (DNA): TGTGCCAGCAGCGCGACAGGGGGAACCTACAATGAGCAGTTCTTC. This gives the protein CASSATGGTYNEQFF.

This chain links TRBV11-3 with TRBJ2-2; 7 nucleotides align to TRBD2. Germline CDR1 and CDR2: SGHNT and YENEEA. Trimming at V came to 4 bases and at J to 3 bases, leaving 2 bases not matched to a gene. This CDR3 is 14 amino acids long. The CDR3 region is CASSSGLHTGELFF. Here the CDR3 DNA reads TGTGCCAGCAGCTCGGGACTACACACCGGGGAGCTGTTTTTT.

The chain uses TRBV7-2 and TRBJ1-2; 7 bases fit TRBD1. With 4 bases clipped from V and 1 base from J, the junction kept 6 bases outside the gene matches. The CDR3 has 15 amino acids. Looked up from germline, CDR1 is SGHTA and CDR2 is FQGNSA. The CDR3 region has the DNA TGTGCCAGCAGCTCCACAGGGGTGATTAACTATGGCTACACCTTC. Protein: CASSSTGVINYGYTF.

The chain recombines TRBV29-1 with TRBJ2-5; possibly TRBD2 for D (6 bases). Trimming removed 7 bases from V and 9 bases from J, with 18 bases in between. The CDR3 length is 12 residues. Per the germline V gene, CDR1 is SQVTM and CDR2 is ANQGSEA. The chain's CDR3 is CSGRETERAQYF. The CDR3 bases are TGCAGCGGACGGGAAACAGAGCGGGCCCAGTACTTC.

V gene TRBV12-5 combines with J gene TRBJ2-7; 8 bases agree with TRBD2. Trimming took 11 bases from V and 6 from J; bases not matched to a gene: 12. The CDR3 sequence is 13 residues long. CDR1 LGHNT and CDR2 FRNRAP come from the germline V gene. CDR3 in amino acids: CAASRLAGGEQYF. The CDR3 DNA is TGTGCTGCCTCAAGGCTAGCGGGCGGCGAGCAGTACTTC.

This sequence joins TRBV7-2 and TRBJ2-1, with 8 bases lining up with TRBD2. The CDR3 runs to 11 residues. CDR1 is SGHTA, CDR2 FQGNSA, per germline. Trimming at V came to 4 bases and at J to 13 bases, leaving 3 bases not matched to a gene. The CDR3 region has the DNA TGTGCCAGCAGCTCCGGACTAGCTCAGTTCTTC. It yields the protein CASSSGLAQFF.

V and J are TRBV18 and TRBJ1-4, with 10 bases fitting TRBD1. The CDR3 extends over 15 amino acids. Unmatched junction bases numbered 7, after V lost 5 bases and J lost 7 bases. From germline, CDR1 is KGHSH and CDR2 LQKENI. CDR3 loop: CASSTDRGLGEKLFF. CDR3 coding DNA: TGTGCCAGCTCAACCGACAGGGGGCTAGGTGAAAAACTGTTTTTT.

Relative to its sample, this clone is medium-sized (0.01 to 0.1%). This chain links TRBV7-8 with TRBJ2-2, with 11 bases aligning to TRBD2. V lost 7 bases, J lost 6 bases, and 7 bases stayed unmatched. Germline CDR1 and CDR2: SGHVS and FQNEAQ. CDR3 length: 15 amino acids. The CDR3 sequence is CASIYSGRAPGELFF. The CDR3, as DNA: TGTGCCAGCATATATAGCGGGAGGGCCCCCGGGGAGCTGTTTTTT.

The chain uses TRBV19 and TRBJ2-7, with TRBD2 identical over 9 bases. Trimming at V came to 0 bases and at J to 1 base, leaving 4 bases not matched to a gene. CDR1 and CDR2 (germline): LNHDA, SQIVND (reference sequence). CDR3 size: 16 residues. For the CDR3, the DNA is TGTGCCAGTAGTATAGACGGCGGGAGGGCGTCCTACGAGCAGTACTTC. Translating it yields CASSIDGGRASYEQYF.

As DNA, the CDR3 is TGCGCCAGCAGCCAAGATCCACAGAGGGGTACCACCTATGGCTACACCTTC. It translates to CASSQDPQRGTTYGYTF. The gene calls are TRBV4-3 and TRBJ1-2; D is possibly TRBD1 (5 bases). From germline, CDR1 is LGHNA and CDR2 YSLEER. V lost 0 bases and J 4 bases, leaving 18 bases between the germline ends. The CDR3 loop spans 17 amino acids.

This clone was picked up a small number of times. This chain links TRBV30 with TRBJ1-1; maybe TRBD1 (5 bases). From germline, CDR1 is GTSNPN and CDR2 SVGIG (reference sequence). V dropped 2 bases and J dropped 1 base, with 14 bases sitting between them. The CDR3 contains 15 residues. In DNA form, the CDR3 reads TGTGCCTGGAGTCGGGGCAGCTACACGAACACTGAAGCTTTCTTT. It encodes CAWSRGSYTNTEAFF.

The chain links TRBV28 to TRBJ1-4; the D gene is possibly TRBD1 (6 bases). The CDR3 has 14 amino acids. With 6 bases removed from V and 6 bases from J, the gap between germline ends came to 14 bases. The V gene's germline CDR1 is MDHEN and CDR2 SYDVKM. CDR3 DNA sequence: TGTGCCAGCAGCCTAACAGGGTTGCATGAAAAACTGTTTTTT. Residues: CASSLTGLHEKLFF.

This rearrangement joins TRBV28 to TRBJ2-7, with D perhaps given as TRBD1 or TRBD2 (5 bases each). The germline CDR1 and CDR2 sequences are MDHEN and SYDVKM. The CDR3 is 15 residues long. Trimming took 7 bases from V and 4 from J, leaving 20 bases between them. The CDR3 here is CASTPNRDGKYEQYF. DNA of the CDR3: TGTGCCAGCACCCCCAACCGGGACGGGAAATACGAGCAGTACTTC.

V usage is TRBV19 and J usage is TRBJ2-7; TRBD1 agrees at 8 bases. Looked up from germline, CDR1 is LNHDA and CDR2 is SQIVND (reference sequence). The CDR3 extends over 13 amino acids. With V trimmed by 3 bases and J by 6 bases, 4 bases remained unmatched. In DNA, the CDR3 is TGTGCCAGTAGTATTGGACAGGGAAGCGAGCAGTACTTC. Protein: CASSIGQGSEQYF.

DNA of the CDR3: TGTGCCAGCCTCTTCCAGGATGCTGGGGCCAACGTCCTGACTTTC. Translating it yields CASLFQDAGANVLTF. The rearrangement links TRBV2 to TRBJ2-6; D is unclear. The germline V and J ends were trimmed by 8 bases and 2 bases, with 13 bases remaining between them. This CDR3 is 15 amino acids long. Looked up from germline, CDR1 is SNHLY and CDR2 is FYNNEI.

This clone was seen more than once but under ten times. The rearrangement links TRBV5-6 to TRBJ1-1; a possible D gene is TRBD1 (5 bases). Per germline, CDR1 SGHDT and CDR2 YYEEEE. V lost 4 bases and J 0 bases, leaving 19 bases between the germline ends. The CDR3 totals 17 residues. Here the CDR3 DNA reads TGTGCCAGCAGCCCACCGGCAGGGATTACGGTGAACACTGAAGCTTTCTTT. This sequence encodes CASSPPAGITVNTEAFF.

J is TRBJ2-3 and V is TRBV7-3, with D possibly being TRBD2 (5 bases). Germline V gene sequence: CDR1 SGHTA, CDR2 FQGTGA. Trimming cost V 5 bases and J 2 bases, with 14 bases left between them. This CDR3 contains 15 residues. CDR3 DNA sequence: TGTGCCAGCAGCCCCGTCGGAGGATACACAGATACGCAGTATTTT. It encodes CASSPVGGYTDTQYF.

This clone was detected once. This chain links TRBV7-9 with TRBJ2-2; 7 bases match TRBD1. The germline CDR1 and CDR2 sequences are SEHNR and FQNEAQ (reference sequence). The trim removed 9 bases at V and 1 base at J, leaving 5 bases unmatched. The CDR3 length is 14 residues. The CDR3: CARQDRENTGELFF. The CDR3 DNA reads TGTGCCAGGCAAGACAGGGAGAACACCGGGGAGCTGTTTTTT.

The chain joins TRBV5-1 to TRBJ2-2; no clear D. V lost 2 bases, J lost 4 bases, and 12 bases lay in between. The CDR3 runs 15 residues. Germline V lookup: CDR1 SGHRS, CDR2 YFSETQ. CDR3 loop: CASSLSDLGTGELFF. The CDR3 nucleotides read TGCGCCAGCAGCTTATCCGACCTGGGCACCGGGGAGCTGTTTTTT.

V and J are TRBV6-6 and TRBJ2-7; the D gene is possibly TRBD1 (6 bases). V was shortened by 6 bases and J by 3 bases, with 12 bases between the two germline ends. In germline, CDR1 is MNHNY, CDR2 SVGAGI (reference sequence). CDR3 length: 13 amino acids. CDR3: CASSRSTGYEQYF. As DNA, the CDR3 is TGTGCCAGCAGCCGCTCGACAGGCTACGAGCAGTACTTC.

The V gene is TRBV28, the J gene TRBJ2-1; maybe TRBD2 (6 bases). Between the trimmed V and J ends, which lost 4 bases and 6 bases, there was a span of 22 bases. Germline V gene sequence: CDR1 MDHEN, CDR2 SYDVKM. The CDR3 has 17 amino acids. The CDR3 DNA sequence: TGTGCCAGCAGTTCCCCAATACCGGGACTCGGAGGCAATGAGCAGTTCTTC. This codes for CASSSPIPGLGGNEQFF.

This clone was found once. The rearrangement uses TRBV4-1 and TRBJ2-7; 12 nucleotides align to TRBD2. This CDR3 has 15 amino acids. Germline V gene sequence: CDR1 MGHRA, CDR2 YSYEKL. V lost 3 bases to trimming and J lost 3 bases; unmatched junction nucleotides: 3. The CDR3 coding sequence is TGCGCCAGCAGCCAGACGACTAGCGGGAGCTACGAGCAGTACTTC. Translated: CASSQTTSGSYEQYF.

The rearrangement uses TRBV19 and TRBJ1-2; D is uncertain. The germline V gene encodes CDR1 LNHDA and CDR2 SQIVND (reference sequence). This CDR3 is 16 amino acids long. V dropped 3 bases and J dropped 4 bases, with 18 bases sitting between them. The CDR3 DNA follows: TGTGCCAGTAGTATGGGCCCGTTTGCGGGTAGCTATGGCTACACCTTC. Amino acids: CASSMGPFAGSYGYTF. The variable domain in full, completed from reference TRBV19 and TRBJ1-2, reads DGGITQSPKYLFRKEGQNVTLSCEQNLNHDAMYWYRQDPGQGLRLIYYSQIVNDFQKGDIAEGYSVSREKKESFPLTVTSAQKNPTAFYLCASSMGPFAGSYGYTFGSGTRLTVV.

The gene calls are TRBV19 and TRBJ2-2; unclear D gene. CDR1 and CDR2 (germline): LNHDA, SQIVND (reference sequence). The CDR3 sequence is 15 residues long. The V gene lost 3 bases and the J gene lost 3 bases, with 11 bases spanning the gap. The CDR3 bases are TGTGCCAGTAGTATCCCCCACAGAGACACCGGGGAGCTGTTTTTT. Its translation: CASSIPHRDTGELFF. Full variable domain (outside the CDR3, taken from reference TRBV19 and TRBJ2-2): DGGITQSPKYLFRKEGQNVTLSCEQNLNHDAMYWYRQDPGQGLRLIYYSQIVNDFQKGDIAEGYSVSREKKESFPLTVTSAQKNPTAFYLCASSIPHRDTGELFFGEGSRLTVL.

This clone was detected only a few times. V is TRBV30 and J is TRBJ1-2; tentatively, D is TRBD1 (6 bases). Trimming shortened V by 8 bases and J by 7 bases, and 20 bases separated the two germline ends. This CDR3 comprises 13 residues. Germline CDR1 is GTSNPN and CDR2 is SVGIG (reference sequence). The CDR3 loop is CARQRGAARGYTF. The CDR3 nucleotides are TGTGCCCGTCAAAGGGGGGCCGCACGTGGCTACACCTTC.

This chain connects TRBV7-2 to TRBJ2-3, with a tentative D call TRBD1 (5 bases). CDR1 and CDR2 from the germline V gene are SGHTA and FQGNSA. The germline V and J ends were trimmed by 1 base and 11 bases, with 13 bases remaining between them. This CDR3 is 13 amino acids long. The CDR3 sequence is CASSLDQGTEQYF. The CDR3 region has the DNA TGTGCCAGCAGCTTAGACCAGGGTACGGAGCAGTATTTT.